The rows below give T cell receptor beta chains drawn from one sample of a study of T cell responses to AZD1222 COVID-19 vaccine. Profiled with immunoSEQ multiplex PCR; TCRdb holds only in-frame clones, not every one. The data show about 150,000 clones, 90% seen once. The sample consisted of peripheral blood, taken 28 days after the second AZD1222 dose. Receptor source: an adult who received the AZD1222 COVID-19 vaccine. Both conserved end residues are part of each CDR3. Each record gives: CDR3 protein, CDR3 DNA, V gene, J gene, D gene, clone size. A D gene is named only where the DNA matches it firmly. A row's size may be missing; if present it is once, few, many or a size class.

cdr3_aa: CASSYSSGTGSYGYTF; cdr3_nt: TGTGCCAGCAGTTACTCGTCCGGGACAGGGTCCTATGGCTACACCTTC; v_call: TRBV6-5; j_call: TRBJ1-2; d_call: TRBD1; clone_size: few
cdr3_aa: CASSPTRTGHNEQFF; cdr3_nt: TGTGCCAGCAGTCCTACACGGACCGGCCACAATGAGCAGTTCTTC; v_call: TRBV28; j_call: TRBJ2-1; d_call: .; clone_size: few
cdr3_aa: CASSLQGMGNTIYF; cdr3_nt: TGTGCCAGCAGTCTTCAGGGGATGGGAAACACCATATATTTT; v_call: TRBV6-5; j_call: TRBJ1-3; d_call: .; clone_size: .
cdr3_aa: CSVGGQTYEQYF; cdr3_nt: TGCAGCGTGGGCGGACAGACCTACGAGCAGTACTTC; v_call: TRBV29-1; j_call: TRBJ2-7; d_call: .; clone_size: .
cdr3_aa: CASSYSASYEQYF; cdr3_nt: TGTGCCAGCAGTTACTCGGCTTCCTACGAGCAGTACTTC; v_call: TRBV6-6; j_call: TRBJ2-7; d_call: .; clone_size: .
cdr3_aa: CASSLMASGYNEQFF; cdr3_nt: TGTGCCAGCAGCCTTATGGCTAGCGGGTACAATGAGCAGTTCTTC; v_call: TRBV5-5; j_call: TRBJ2-1; d_call: TRBD2; clone_size: .
cdr3_aa: CASRRDPLYQETQYF; cdr3_nt: TGTGCCAGCAGACGCGACCCCCTGTACCAAGAGACCCAGTACTTC; v_call: TRBV27; j_call: TRBJ2-5; d_call: .; clone_size: .
cdr3_aa: CASGLVHGLAGTYEQYF; cdr3_nt: TGTGCTAGTGGTTTGGTCCACGGACTAGCGGGGACCTACGAGCAGTACTTC; v_call: TRBV12-5; j_call: TRBJ2-7; d_call: TRBD2; clone_size: once
cdr3_aa: CASSLVGGGPYGYTF; cdr3_nt: TGTGCCAGCAGTTTAGTGGGAGGGGGACCCTATGGCTACACCTTC; v_call: TRBV28; j_call: TRBJ1-2; d_call: .; clone_size: .
cdr3_aa: CASSLEPAPAEQYF; cdr3_nt: TGCGCCAGCAGCCTTGAGCCCGCGCCGGCCGAGCAGTACTTC; v_call: TRBV5-1; j_call: TRBJ2-7; d_call: .; clone_size: .
cdr3_aa: CASNRTGGGYEQYF; cdr3_nt: TGTGCCAGCAATCGAACGGGAGGGGGCTACGAGCAGTACTTC; v_call: TRBV3-1/TRBV3-2; j_call: TRBJ2-7; d_call: TRBD2; clone_size: .
cdr3_aa: CASSGQLQGTNSPLHF; cdr3_nt: TGTGCCAGCAGCGGGCAGTTACAGGGGACCAATTCACCCCTCCACTTT; v_call: TRBV11-2; j_call: TRBJ1-6; d_call: TRBD1; clone_size: .
cdr3_aa: CASSSLIGTDTQYF; cdr3_nt: TGTGCCAGCAGTTCCCTGATTGGCACAGATACGCAGTATTTT; v_call: TRBV28; j_call: TRBJ2-3; d_call: .; clone_size: .
cdr3_aa: CAWSPGVGEKLFF; cdr3_nt: TGTGCCTGGAGTCCCGGGGTAGGAGAAAAACTGTTTTTT; v_call: TRBV30; j_call: TRBJ1-4; d_call: .; clone_size: .
cdr3_aa: CSVGESRSGNTIYF; cdr3_nt: TGCAGCGTTGGGGAGTCTCGCTCTGGAAACACCATATATTTT; v_call: TRBV29-1; j_call: TRBJ1-3; d_call: .; clone_size: .
cdr3_aa: CSASLGPSNQPQHF; cdr3_nt: TGCAGTGCTAGTTTGGGGCCTAGCAATCAGCCCCAGCATTTT; v_call: TRBV20-1; j_call: TRBJ1-5; d_call: .; clone_size: few
cdr3_aa: CAISESSGGFYF; cdr3_nt: TGTGCCATCAGTGAATCTAGCGGGGGCTTCTACTTC; v_call: TRBV10-3; j_call: TRBJ2-7; d_call: TRBD2; clone_size: few
cdr3_aa: CASSPWERGQPQHF; cdr3_nt: TGTGCCAGCTCACCATGGGAGAGGGGTCAGCCCCAGCATTTT; v_call: TRBV18; j_call: TRBJ1-5; d_call: .; clone_size: .
cdr3_aa: CASSLSKQSTFSGNTIYF; cdr3_nt: TGTGCCAGCAGCCTCTCAAAACAGTCCACCTTCTCTGGAAACACCATATATTTT; v_call: TRBV4-2; j_call: TRBJ1-3; d_call: .; clone_size: .
cdr3_aa: CASSQDTLAGAYTQYF; cdr3_nt: TGTGCCAGCAGCCAAGATACACTAGCGGGGGCTTATACGCAGTATTTT; v_call: TRBV3-1/TRBV3-2; j_call: TRBJ2-3; d_call: TRBD2; clone_size: .
cdr3_aa: CAWSPGEKLFF; cdr3_nt: TGTGCCTGGAGTCCCGGGGAAAAACTGTTTTTT; v_call: TRBV30; j_call: TRBJ1-4; d_call: .; clone_size: .
cdr3_aa: CASSQELVTNEKLFF; cdr3_nt: TGCGCCAGCAGTCAAGAGCTGGTTACTAATGAAAAACTGTTTTTT; v_call: TRBV4-1; j_call: TRBJ1-4; d_call: .; clone_size: .
cdr3_aa: CASRRAFGGYTF; cdr3_nt: TGTGCCAGCCGCAGGGCGTTTGGTGGCTACACCTTC; v_call: TRBV2; j_call: TRBJ1-2; d_call: .; clone_size: .
cdr3_aa: CASSGRYEQYF; cdr3_nt: TGTGCCAGTAGTGGCAGGTACGAGCAGTACTTC; v_call: TRBV19; j_call: TRBJ2-7; d_call: .; clone_size: once
cdr3_aa: CASSPQDGTNTEAFF; cdr3_nt: TGTGCCAGCTCACCACAGGACGGAACCAACACTGAAGCTTTCTTT; v_call: TRBV18; j_call: TRBJ1-1; d_call: .; clone_size: .
cdr3_aa: CAWNRASYGYTF; cdr3_nt: TGTGCCTGGAATCGGGCCAGCTATGGCTACACCTTC; v_call: TRBV30; j_call: TRBJ1-2; d_call: .; clone_size: .
cdr3_aa: CASSYLDSISGNTIYF; cdr3_nt: TGTGCCAGCAGTTACTTGGACTCGATCTCTGGAAACACCATATATTTT; v_call: TRBV6-5; j_call: TRBJ1-3; d_call: .; clone_size: .
cdr3_aa: CASSRGLDYAYEQYF; cdr3_nt: TGTGCCAGCAGCCGCGGACTTGATTACGCCTACGAGCAGTACTTC; v_call: TRBV5-6; j_call: TRBJ2-7; d_call: .; clone_size: few
cdr3_aa: CASSLAGYSNQPQHF; cdr3_nt: TGCGCCAGCAGCTTGGCAGGGTATAGCAATCAGCCCCAGCATTTT; v_call: TRBV5-1; j_call: TRBJ1-5; d_call: .; clone_size: .
cdr3_aa: CASSQFAGRAGTQYF; cdr3_nt: TGTGCCAGCAGCCAATTTGCGGGGCGTGCGGGGACCCAGTACTTC; v_call: TRBV3-1/TRBV3-2; j_call: TRBJ2-5; d_call: .; clone_size: .
cdr3_aa: CASRDRSSNQPQHF; cdr3_nt: TGTGCCAGCAGGGACAGGAGCAGCAATCAGCCCCAGCATTTT; v_call: TRBV6-5; j_call: TRBJ1-5; d_call: TRBD1; clone_size: .
cdr3_aa: CSVGARGGSYEQYF; cdr3_nt: TGCAGCGTTGGGGCCAGGGGTGGCTCCTACGAGCAGTACTTC; v_call: TRBV29-1; j_call: TRBJ2-7; d_call: .; clone_size: .
cdr3_aa: CASSQQDHQSSEAFF; cdr3_nt: TGTGCCAGCAGCCAACAAGACCATCAGTCCTCTGAAGCTTTCTTT; v_call: TRBV3-1/TRBV3-2; j_call: TRBJ1-1; d_call: .; clone_size: .
cdr3_aa: CASSYTVSGANVLTF; cdr3_nt: TGCGCCAGCAGTTACACAGTCTCTGGGGCCAACGTCCTGACTTTC; v_call: TRBV5-1; j_call: TRBJ2-6; d_call: .; clone_size: .
cdr3_aa: CASSSPRGGGETQYF; cdr3_nt: TGTGCCAGCAGCTCGCCCCGGGGGGGAGGAGAGACCCAGTACTTC; v_call: TRBV7-2; j_call: TRBJ2-5; d_call: TRBD2; clone_size: .
cdr3_aa: CASSLGQSSGNTIYF; cdr3_nt: TGTGCCAGCAGCCTCGGACAGAGCTCTGGAAACACCATATATTTT; v_call: TRBV3-1/TRBV3-2; j_call: TRBJ1-3; d_call: .; clone_size: .
cdr3_aa: CASSLSASNQPQHF; cdr3_nt: TGTGCCAGCAGCTTATCGGCTAGCAATCAGCCCCAGCATTTT; v_call: TRBV11-2; j_call: TRBJ1-5; d_call: .; clone_size: .
cdr3_aa: CAISGGQGVHEQYF; cdr3_nt: TGTGCCATCAGTGGGGGACAGGGTGTCCACGAGCAGTACTTC; v_call: TRBV10-3; j_call: TRBJ2-7; d_call: TRBD1; clone_size: .
cdr3_aa: CASSQVSGSTLAGELFF; cdr3_nt: TGCGCCAGCAGCCAAGTATCAGGCAGTACACTCGCCGGGGAGCTGTTTTTT; v_call: TRBV4-1; j_call: TRBJ2-2; d_call: .; clone_size: .
cdr3_aa: CASSEDRMNTEAFF; cdr3_nt: TGTGCCAGCAGTGAAGACAGGATGAACACTGAAGCTTTCTTT; v_call: TRBV6-1; j_call: TRBJ1-1; d_call: .; clone_size: few
cdr3_aa: CASSLRRQPNEKLFF; cdr3_nt: TGTGCCAGCAGCTTAAGAAGGCAGCCAAATGAAAAACTGTTTTTT; v_call: TRBV7-8; j_call: TRBJ1-4; d_call: .; clone_size: .
cdr3_aa: CASSQRGSADTQYF; cdr3_nt: TGCGCCAGCAGTCAGAGGGGCTCTGCAGATACGCAGTATTTT; v_call: TRBV5-1; j_call: TRBJ2-3; d_call: .; clone_size: .
cdr3_aa: CASSKEQGNTEAFF; cdr3_nt: TGTGCCAGCAGCAAAGAGCAGGGGAACACTGAAGCTTTCTTT; v_call: TRBV21-1; j_call: TRBJ1-1; d_call: .; clone_size: .
cdr3_aa: CASSAAGRQGVNEQFF; cdr3_nt: TGTGCCAGCAGCGCCGCTGGCCGGCAGGGGGTAAATGAGCAGTTCTTC; v_call: TRBV9; j_call: TRBJ2-1; d_call: TRBD1; clone_size: .
cdr3_aa: CASSLIGSSGNTIYF; cdr3_nt: TGTGCCAGCAGTTTAATCGGGAGCTCTGGAAACACCATATATTTT; v_call: TRBV28; j_call: TRBJ1-3; d_call: .; clone_size: .
cdr3_aa: CASSGQNQETQYF; cdr3_nt: TGTGCCAGTAGTGGCCAGAATCAAGAGACCCAGTACTTC; v_call: TRBV19; j_call: TRBJ2-5; d_call: .; clone_size: .
cdr3_aa: CATGDRGNTGELFF; cdr3_nt: TGTGCCACCGGGGACAGGGGGAACACCGGGGAGCTGTTTTTT; v_call: TRBV24-1; j_call: TRBJ2-2; d_call: TRBD1; clone_size: few
cdr3_aa: CANSQTSGSGRRDNEQFF; cdr3_nt: TGTGCCAACAGCCAGACTAGCGGGAGTGGAAGGAGGGACAATGAGCAGTTCTTC; v_call: TRBV2; j_call: TRBJ2-1; d_call: TRBD2; clone_size: .
cdr3_aa: CASSYSGQINSPLHF; cdr3_nt: TGTGCCAGCAGTTACTCGGGACAGATTAATTCACCCCTCCACTTT; v_call: TRBV6-5; j_call: TRBJ1-6; d_call: TRBD1; clone_size: .
cdr3_aa: CASSQVGPSDEQYF; cdr3_nt: TGTGCCAGCAGCCAAGTTGGACCGTCGGACGAGCAGTACTTC; v_call: TRBV3-1/TRBV3-2; j_call: TRBJ2-7; d_call: .; clone_size: .
cdr3_aa: CASSSGQTNTGELFF; cdr3_nt: TGTGCCAGCAGTTCGGGACAGACGAACACCGGGGAGCTGTTTTTT; v_call: TRBV28; j_call: TRBJ2-2; d_call: TRBD1; clone_size: .
cdr3_aa: CAWSASSLGNTEAFF; cdr3_nt: TGTGCCTGGAGTGCCTCTTCTCTCGGGAACACTGAAGCTTTCTTT; v_call: TRBV30; j_call: TRBJ1-1; d_call: .; clone_size: .
cdr3_aa: CASSQDDGTYEQYF; cdr3_nt: TGCGCCAGCAGCCAAGATGACGGGACCTACGAGCAGTACTTC; v_call: TRBV4-1; j_call: TRBJ2-7; d_call: .; clone_size: .